This TCR beta chain is from a study of Graves' ophthalmopathy and Graves' hyperthyroidism (dated by TCRdb to 2016 to 2019). Study-wide context: Peripheral blood samples were taken at the time of initial diagnosis, before any treatment was given. In a handful of hyperthyroidism patients, the T-cell repertoire of thyroid tissue was compared with the T-cell repertoire of blood. To explore V-J signatures that distinguish ophthalmopathy from hyperthyroidism, a discovery set of 100 patients was enrolled, made up of 43 with ophthalmopathy and 57 with stable hyperthyroidism. Once sampling was done, hyperthyroidism patients were given methimazole at a starting dose of 30 mg daily, while ophthalmopathy patients were given high-dose intravenous methylprednisolone. An independent validation cohort was composed of about 20 hyperthyroidism patients and about 16 patients who later progressed from hyperthyroidism to ophthalmopathy. TCR beta repertoire signatures were used to distinguish Graves' ophthalmopathy from Graves' hyperthyroidism and to predict progression to ophthalmopathy. In total, approximately 140 blood samples were TCR-sequenced: fewer than 50 ophthalmopathy, 80 or so hyperthyroidism and approximately 17 hyperthyroidism-to-ophthalmopathy patients. Results and caveats for the whole study, not just this receptor: In validation, the model predicted ophthalmopathy progression with nearly 71% sensitivity and 72.22% specificity; more than ten predicted patients were CT-confirmed with GO in a median of around 6.5 months. Among expanded thyroid clonotypes with frequency above 0.001, most also showed up in blood, which suggests that blood repertoires may reflect the thyroid immune response. No statistical method was used to predetermine the sample size, and group allocation was not hidden from the investigators. In cross-validation, the 13-signature model distinguished ophthalmopathy from stable hyperthyroidism with approximately 90% sensitivity and around 81% specificity, and in the test set the corresponding values were approximately 80% and 68%.

Points on this clonotype: This clone's antigen is unknown. There are no base qualities to consult, and no much larger clone falls within one base.

Ophthalmopathy patients had moderately to severely active disease, Clinical Activity Score of at least 3, NOSPECS grade of at least 4, and disease duration under 3 months. Patients with other autoimmune diseases, uncontrolled infections, pregnancy or lactation were excluded from the study. Diagnosis relied on clinical symptoms, serum thyroxine, TRAb, thyroid ultrasound and orbital computed tomography. PBMCs were isolated from about 9 ml of fresh peripheral blood by Ficoll-Paque density gradient centrifugation. Trizol reagent was used to extract the total RNA, and its quality was then checked on an Agilent 2100 Bioanalyzer. The V end gives up 6 bases and the J end 4 bases, leaving 8 bases in the junction not matched to a gene. CDR3 length: 14 amino acids, cysteine to phenylalanine. The CDR3 DNA has 42 bases and is translated from base 1. The germline V gene (reference sequence) gives CDR1 as DFQATT and CDR2 as SNEGSKA.

For repertoire sequencing, the TCR beta CDR3 regions were amplified from RNA transcripts. HTBI primers and the Qiagen OneStep RT-PCR kit were used in a first-round RT-PCR, which was followed by a second-round multiplex PCR, size selection and purification. Libraries were sequenced on an Illumina HiSeq2000 using paired-end 100 bp reads. From the authors' description of their analysis: SOAPnuke was used to process the reads, removing any read that contained adapters or uncalled bases, had a mean Phred below 15, or lacked an exact match to the constant primer or identifier. COPE v1.2.5 was used to merge the high-quality paired reads. Clonotypes were defined as unique nucleotide sequences and were aligned to IMGT TRB V, D and J references using MiTCR v1.1. Only V-J combinations with frequency above 0.0001 were analysed, covering approximately 99% of repertoires. For each V-J combination, a TCR clonal expansion and chaos score was defined as the ratio of F50 clonal expansion to chaos observed in the TCRdist matrix. Welch's t-statistics and random forest were used to reduce the features to about a dozen V-J combinations, which were then used as input to a naive Bayes classifier. The Morisita-Horn index was used to measure how similar the thyroid and blood repertoires were. TCRdb redid the processing of the public reads, applying fastp at Q25 and MiXCR, and retained in-frame beta chains. Records with the same CDR3 protein are collapsed into one entry carrying the most frequent genes and DNA. The V and J calls reflect TCRdb's pipeline rather than the authors' work. Here the sample has approximately 700,000 distinct CDR3 sequences; approximately 40% occur a single time. Clones ranked in the top ten supply 44% of the sample.

Source material: peripheral blood. Recombination joined TRBV20-1 with TRBJ2-7; 11 bases in the middle match TRBD2. This sequence originates from an adult man with Graves' ophthalmopathy. The DNA sequence reads TGCAGTGCCCCTCCGGGACTAGCGGCATACGAGCAGTACTTC. This sequence encodes CSAPPGLAAYEQYF.